The clone carrying this TCR beta chain was picked up many times. CDR1 LGHDT and CDR2 YNNKEL come from the germline V gene (reference sequence). V was trimmed by 1 base and J by 5 bases, leaving 6 bases between them. CDR3 length: 13 amino acids. Each CDR3 protein is one row after TCRdb ran MiXCR on the RACE reads. This sample has tens of thousands of distinct CDR3 sequences, with roughly 10% found just once. The data originate from a study of human T cells and chemical hapten exposure. Time point reported: patch test 2, 6 weeks after DPC sensitization. The sample's treatment: therapeutic diphenylcyclopropenone sensitization with weekly scalp DPC.

This chain connects TRBV3-1 to TRBJ1-3; no reliable D call. The clonotype was recovered from a woman in her 30s with alopecia areata. Some clones in this sample may be carry-over from other donors' samples. Specimen: whole blood, collected in connection with sensitization to the hapten diphenylcyclopropenone (DPC). CDR3 DNA sequence: TGTGCCAGCAGCCAAGGCTTTCGAAACACCATATATTTT. Protein: CASSQGFRNTIYF. The whole variable domain, filled in from reference TRBV3-1 and TRBJ1-3, reads DTAVSQTPKYLVTQMGNDKSIKCEQNLGHDTMYWYKQDSKKFLKIMFSYNNKELIINETVPNRFSPKSPDKAHLNLHINSLELGDSAVYFCASSQGFRNTIYFGEGSWLTVV.